This T cell receptor (beta chain) was profiled in a study of T-cell reconstitution after alpha-beta-depleted transplantation in children. V trimming: 2 bases; J trimming: 6 bases; junction bases outside the gene matches: 7. Germline CDR1 and CDR2: ENHRY and SYGVKD. The CDR3 is 15 amino acids. Preparation of the TCRbeta library used unique molecular identifiers. MiXCR, run by TCRdb on the PCR reads, gives a single entry per CDR3 protein. This table has about 500,000 distinct CDR3 sequences, around a third appearing once. This clonotype has a handful of counts. The sequence came from a human donor who donated a stem cell graft to a child with aplastic anemia. This chain links TRBV10-3 with TRBJ2-3; TRBD1 agrees at 8 bases. This specimen was PBMCs from the stem cell graft donor, taken from the stem cell graft. The CDR3 sequence is CAISEPHRGADTQYF. CDR3 coding DNA: TGTGCCATCAGTGAGCCACACAGGGGGGCGGATACGCAGTATTTT.